The 30 T cell receptor beta chains below were found in one sample sequenced in a study of blood T cell repertoires in COVID-19. Libraries were prepared by immunoSEQ multiplex PCR; TCRdb keeps only in-frame clonotypes and omits some of them. The sample carries approximately 150,000 clones, 88% recorded once. Specimen: peripheral blood. The receptors were sampled from a man between 60 and 75 years old with active or convalescent COVID-19.

The chain joins TRBV28 to TRBJ2-7, with 9 bases that match TRBD1. The CDR3 covers 15 residues. Germline trimming cut 1 base from V and 3 bases from J; bases unmatched to any gene: 4. Germline V gives CDR1 MDHEN, CDR2 SYDVKM. This chain's CDR3 is CASSLSGTGNYEQYF. The CDR3 region has the DNA TGTGCCAGCAGTTTATCCGGGACAGGGAACTACGAGCAGTACTTC.

The chain recombines TRBV10-3 with TRBJ2-1; the D gene is possibly TRBD2 (5 bases). Germline lookup yields CDR1 ENHRY and CDR2 SYGVKD. The CDR3 extends over 13 amino acids. V was clipped by 4 bases and J by 4 bases, with 8 bases between them. Here the CDR3 reads CAISGGGYNEQFF. In DNA, the CDR3 is TGTGCCATCAGTGGAGGAGGTTACAATGAGCAGTTCTTC.

The V and J genes are TRBV6-2 or TRBV6-3 and TRBJ2-7; 9 bases agree with TRBD1. This CDR3 has 17 residues. Germline CDR1 reads MNHEY; CDR2 reads SVGEGT. J gave up 5 bases and V 5 bases, and 16 bases lay outside the gene matches. In DNA, the CDR3 is TGTGCCAGCAGTCCCACCCTTACAGGGACAGGGAGGAACGAGCAGTACTTC. The encoded protein is CASSPTLTGTGRNEQYF.

This clone was counted only a few times. This sequence joins TRBV7-6 and TRBJ2-7; 9 bases fit TRBD2. CDR3 size: 16 residues. The germline CDR1 and CDR2 sequences are SGHVS and FNYEAQ. With V trimmed by 1 base and J by 1 base, 5 bases remained unmatched. CDR3 sequence (DNA): TGTGCCAGCAGCTTAGTCGCGGGAGGGCAGTCCTACGAGCAGTACTTC. Its translation: CASSLVAGGQSYEQYF. The entire variable domain, with the rest obtained from reference TRBV7-6 and TRBJ2-7, is as follows: GAGVSQSPRYKVTKRGQDVALRCDPISGHVSLYWYRQALGQGPEFLTYFNYEAQQDKSGLPNDRFSAERPEGSISTLTIQRTEQRDSAMYRCASSLVAGGQSYEQYFGPGTRLTVT.

V and J are TRBV7-9 and TRBJ2-1, with TRBD1 identical over 8 bases. V lost 2 bases and J lost 9; bases outside the gene matches: 3. Germline CDR1 SEHNR, CDR2 FQNEAQ (reference sequence). The CDR3 length is 13 residues. The CDR3 region is CASSLSGGIEQFF. Here the CDR3 DNA reads TGTGCCAGCAGCTTATCAGGGGGCATTGAGCAGTTCTTC.

The chain is built from TRBV28 and TRBJ2-3; TRBD2 agrees at 8 bases. Looked up from germline, CDR1 is MDHEN and CDR2 is SYDVKM. The CDR3 length is 16 residues. V was clipped by 7 bases and J by 2 bases; unmatched bases: 11. CDR3 nucleotides: TGTGCCAGCACTCCGGGGGGGTTGGTTGTCACAGATACGCAGTATTTT. Its protein is CASTPGGLVVTDTQYF. Full variable domain (outside the CDR3, taken from reference TRBV28 and TRBJ2-3): DVKVTQSSRYLVKRTGEKVFLECVQDMDHENMFWYRQDPGLGLRLIYFSYDVKMKEKGDIPEGYSVSREKKERFSLILESASTNQTSMYLCASTPGGLVVTDTQYFGPGTRLTVL.

The CDR3 here is CASSGASGGVGEQYF. The CDR3 nucleotides read TGTGCCAGCAGTGGCGCTAGCGGGGGAGTGGGCGAGCAGTACTTC. This chain connects TRBV28 to TRBJ2-7, with TRBD2 matching over 10 bases. Germline V CDR1 and CDR2: MDHEN, SYDVKM. This CDR3 spans 15 amino acids. Germline trimming cut 5 bases from V and 6 bases from J; bases unmatched to any gene: 10.

The chain uses TRBV24-1 and TRBJ1-6, with 7 positions matching TRBD1. V lost 5 bases to trimming and J lost 10 bases; unmatched junction nucleotides: 4. CDR3 length equals 13 residues. Germline CDR1 is KGHDR and CDR2 is SFDVKD. The CDR3 sequence: CATSAQQGSPLHF. The CDR3, as DNA: TGTGCCACCAGTGCTCAACAGGGGTCACCCCTCCACTTT.

The V and J genes are TRBV19 and TRBJ2-1; possibly TRBD2 for D (5 bases). The germline V gene has CDR1 LNHDA and CDR2 SQIVND (reference sequence). The CDR3 totals 16 residues. The V end was cut by 6 bases, the J end by 4 bases, with 19 bases between. The CDR3 protein is CASRRADAVFYNEQFF. Written as DNA, the CDR3 is TGTGCCAGTAGGAGGGCCGACGCAGTATTTTACAATGAGCAGTTCTTC. Variable domain in full (rest from reference TRBV19 and TRBJ2-1): DGGITQSPKYLFRKEGQNVTLSCEQNLNHDAMYWYRQDPGQGLRLIYYSQIVNDFQKGDIAEGYSVSREKKESFPLTVTSAQKNPTAFYLCASRRADAVFYNEQFFGPGTRLTVL.

The genes are TRBV15 and TRBJ1-4; D is undetermined. Trimming left V 0 bases short and J 5 bases short, with 10 bases between. The CDR3 totals 15 residues. Germline lookup yields CDR1 LNHNV and CDR2 YYDKDF (reference sequence). The CDR3 DNA sequence: TGTGCCACCAGCAGAGACCACAGCCGGAATGAAAAACTGTTTTTT. Translating it yields CATSRDHSRNEKLFF.

The genes are TRBV4-2 and TRBJ1-2; no firm D call. The CDR3 is 16 amino acids. Trimming cost V 0 bases and J 2 bases, with 13 bases left between them. Germline V gives CDR1 LGHNA, CDR2 YNFKEQ. The CDR3 nucleotides are TGTGCCAGCAGCCAAGATTTCGGTCCCTCAAACTATGGCTACACCTTC. This codes for CASSQDFGPSNYGYTF.

This sequence joins TRBV2 and TRBJ1-2, with 8 bases fitting TRBD1. The germline CDR1 and CDR2 sequences are SNHLY and FYNNEI. This CDR3 spans 14 amino acids. J gave up 6 bases and V 5 bases, and 8 bases lay outside the gene matches. CDR3: CASSRDRGRDGYTF. In DNA form, the CDR3 reads TGTGCCAGCAGTCGCGACAGGGGAAGGGATGGCTACACCTTC.

This sequence joins TRBV30 and TRBJ1-3; 8 nucleotides line up with TRBD1. The CDR3 has 14 amino acids. The V gene's germline CDR1 is GTSNPN and CDR2 SVGIG (reference sequence). V lost 4 bases to trimming and J lost 7 bases; unmatched junction nucleotides: 9. CDR3 nucleotides: TGTGCCTGGAACCTAGGACAGGGCGGGAACACCATATATTTT. It translates to CAWNLGQGGNTIYF.

CDR3 amino acids: CSAGSGQTREQYF. CDR3 bases: TGCAGCGCCGGATCGGGACAGACGAGGGAGCAGTACTTC. The chain uses TRBV29-1 and TRBJ2-7; 7 nucleotides line up with TRBD1. Germline values: CDR1 SQVTM, CDR2 ANQGSEA. The CDR3 is 13 residues long. Trimming at V came to 7 bases and at J to 7 bases, leaving 13 bases not matched to a gene.

This sequence joins TRBV6-6 and TRBJ2-5, with 10 bases fitting TRBD1. V gave up 9 bases and J gave up 4 bases; unmatched junction bases: 8. Looked up from germline, CDR1 is MNHNY and CDR2 is SVGAGI (reference sequence). The CDR3 length is 14 residues. CDR3 coding DNA: TGTGCCAGTCTCGACAGGGGGCGGGTAGAGACCCAGTACTTC. Protein: CASLDRGRVETQYF.

CDR3 protein: CASSPIQGTDTQYF. CDR3 nucleotides: TGTGCCAGCTCACCAATACAGGGCACAGATACGCAGTATTTT. The rearrangement uses TRBV18 and TRBJ2-3, with a possible D match to TRBD1 (5 bases). The CDR3 length is 14 residues. CDR1 is KGHSH and CDR2 is LQKENI in the germline V gene. Trimming left V 2 bases short and J 1 base short, with 7 bases between.

This chain links TRBV6-5 with TRBJ1-1; D is perhaps TRBD1 (6 bases). The V and J ends lost 6 bases and 8 bases respectively, with 13 bases between them. The CDR3 length is 12 residues. Germline CDR1 and CDR2: MNHEY and SVGAGI. DNA of the CDR3: TGTGCCAGCAGAAAAACAGGGAACGAAGCTTTCTTT. Translated: CASRKTGNEAFF.

V is TRBV5-1 and J is TRBJ2-5, with 8 bases matching TRBD1. The CDR3 length is 15 residues. With V trimmed by 7 bases and J by 2 bases, 10 bases remained unmatched. The germline V gene has CDR1 SGHRS and CDR2 YFSETQ. In DNA form, the CDR3 reads TGCGCCAGCGCCGGACAGGGAAGTTCTCAAGAGACCCAGTACTTC. This encodes CASAGQGSSQETQYF.

The gene calls are TRBV28 and TRBJ2-1; the match to TRBD1 covers 7 bases. The CDR3 has 13 amino acids. Germline lookup yields CDR1 MDHEN and CDR2 SYDVKM. Unmatched junction bases numbered 5, after V lost 6 bases and J lost 6 bases. The CDR3 DNA is TGTGCCAGCAGCACGGACAGGCCCAATGAGCAGTTCTTC. Amino acids: CASSTDRPNEQFF.

The chain has TRBV29-1 and TRBJ1-5, with D unresolved. V was trimmed by 6 bases and J by 1 base, leaving 10 bases between them. The CDR3 has 13 amino acids. Germline V gives CDR1 SQVTM, CDR2 ANQGSEA. The CDR3 protein is CSVGDGSNQPQHF. Here the CDR3 DNA reads TGCAGCGTGGGTGACGGGAGCAATCAGCCCCAGCATTTT.

The V gene is TRBV12-5, the J gene TRBJ2-1, with D perhaps TRBD2 (6 bases). The CDR3 sequence is 13 residues long. Germline V lookup: CDR1 LGHNT, CDR2 FRNRAP. The V gene lost 0 bases and the J gene lost 10 bases, with 10 bases spanning the gap. CDR3 sequence reads: CASGLVSGGEQFF. The CDR3 DNA sequence: TGTGCTAGTGGTTTGGTTTCCGGAGGGGAGCAGTTCTTC. Using reference TRBV12-5 and TRBJ2-1 for the parts outside the CDR3, the full variable domain is DARVTQTPRHKVTEMGQEVTMRCQPILGHNTVFWYRQTMMQGLELLAYFRNRAPLDDSGMPKDRFSAEMPDATLATLKIQPSEPRDSAVYFCASGLVSGGEQFFGPGTRLTVL.

The V gene is TRBV18, the J gene TRBJ1-2; the D is unclear. The CDR3 loop spans 14 amino acids. Trimming took 3 bases from V and 2 from J, leaving 10 bases between them. Germline V lookup: CDR1 KGHSH, CDR2 LQKENI. The chain's CDR3 is CASSPELMNYGYTF. CDR3 in DNA: TGTGCCAGCTCACCCGAGTTAATGAACTATGGCTACACCTTC.

This clone was found many times. Other DNA sequences from this sample encode an identical CDR3 as well. The chain employs TRBV6-6 and TRBJ1-5; 7 positions agree with TRBD1. Germline lookup yields CDR1 MNHNY and CDR2 SVGAGI (reference sequence). The junction had 4 bases not matched to a gene; V was cut back by 6 bases and J by 2 bases. This CDR3 contains 14 residues. The CDR3 DNA reads as TGTGCCAGCAGCGCTACAGGGGGCAATCAGCCCCAGCATTTT. It translates to CASSATGGNQPQHF.

The chain joins TRBV5-1 to TRBJ1-3; 8 bases are a match to TRBD1. V gave up 4 bases and J gave up 2 bases; unmatched junction bases: 5. The CDR3 covers 15 residues. In germline, CDR1 is SGHRS, CDR2 YFSETQ. The CDR3 DNA is TGCGCCAGCAGCCCTGACAGGGGAGCTGGAAACACCATATATTTT. Translation: CASSPDRGAGNTIYF.

The rearrangement links TRBV18 to TRBJ1-3; D remains unclear. The CDR3 loop spans 15 amino acids. Trimming took 3 bases from V and 2 from J, leaving 11 bases between them. Germline assignment: CDR1 KGHSH and CDR2 LQKENI. CDR3 DNA: TGTGCCAGCTCACCCTCGAATACGGCTGGAAACACCATATATTTT. This encodes CASSPSNTAGNTIYF.

The rearrangement links TRBV4-1 to TRBJ1-1, with a weak D call TRBD1 (6 bases). This CDR3 contains 14 residues. Trimming took off 2 bases at V and 1 base at J, with 8 bases between the two ends. Germline CDR1 and CDR2: MGHRA and YSYEKL. The chain's CDR3 is CASSQKQGNTEAFF. The CDR3 region has the DNA TGCGCCAGCAGCCAAAAACAGGGGAACACTGAAGCTTTCTTT.

This clone appeared once. The genes are TRBV2 and TRBJ2-7; TRBD1 agrees at 10 bases. The germline gives CDR1 SNHLY, CDR2 FYNNEI. There are 14 residues in the CDR3. V dropped 6 bases and J dropped 1; count of bases not matched to a gene: 3. The CDR3 loop reads CASRGTGASYEQYF. Written as DNA, the CDR3 is TGTGCCAGCAGGGGGACAGGGGCTTCCTACGAGCAGTACTTC. Full variable domain (outside the CDR3, taken from reference TRBV2 and TRBJ2-7): EPEVTQTPSHQVTQMGQEVILRCVPISNHLYFYWYRQILGQKVEFLVSFYNNEISEKSEIFDDQFSVERPDGSNFTLKIRSTKLEDSAMYFCASRGTGASYEQYFGPGTRLTVT.

The chain links TRBV2 to TRBJ2-3; 12 positions match TRBD2. CDR3 length: 15 residues. The ends lost 4 bases at V and 5 bases at J; junction bases unmatched: 4. Looked up from germline, CDR1 is SNHLY and CDR2 is FYNNEI. This CDR3 reads CASSGLAGEVDTQYF. The CDR3 bases are TGTGCCAGCAGTGGACTAGCGGGAGAAGTAGATACGCAGTATTTT.

The chain has TRBV3-1 (or the pseudogene TRBV3-2) and TRBJ2-7, with D possibly being TRBD2 (6 bases). Between the trimmed V and J ends, which lost 0 bases and 2 bases, there was a span of 8 bases. Per the germline V gene, CDR1 is LGHDT and CDR2 is YNNKEL (reference sequence). The CDR3 runs to 14 residues. CDR3 loop: CASSQDGGTYEQYF. DNA for the CDR3: TGTGCCAGCAGCCAAGATGGGGGGACCTACGAGCAGTACTTC.

This sequence joins TRBV7-9 and TRBJ2-1; D is uncertain. Germline CDR1 SEHNR, CDR2 FQNEAQ (reference sequence). CDR3 length equals 12 residues. V was trimmed by 3 bases and J by 5 bases, leaving 5 bases between them. The CDR3, as DNA: TGTGCCAGCAGCTTTACTAACAATGAGCAGTTCTTC. The encoded protein is CASSFTNNEQFF. The full variable domain, completed using reference TRBV7-9 and TRBJ2-1, is DTGVSQNPRHKITKRGQNVTFRCDPISEHNRLYWYRQTLGQGPEFLTYFQNEAQLEKSRLLSDRFSAERPKGSFSTLEIQRTEQGDSAMYLCASSFTNNEQFFGPGTRLTVL.